Below are 19 T cell receptor beta chains sequenced from a single sample in a study of T-cell reconstitution after alpha-beta-depleted transplantation in children. Molecular barcoding with unique molecular identifiers was used for the TCRbeta library. TCRdb reanalysed the PCR reads using MiXCR and keeps one entry per CDR3 protein. The sample holds approximately 980,000 distinct CDR3 sequences, about 29% seen once. This specimen was PBMCs, mostly from graft donor cells, taken 360 days after TCRalphabeta/CD19-depleted stem cell transplant. These receptors were obtained from a boy younger than two who had a stem cell transplant for SCID, so the T cells may come from the graft donor.

The rearrangement uses TRBV5-1 and TRBJ2-2, with TRBD1 identical over 8 bases. V shed 4 bases and J 5 bases; nucleotides not matched to a gene: 7. The V gene's germline CDR1 is SGHRS and CDR2 YFSETQ. The CDR3 totals 15 residues. CDR3 amino acids: CASSPQGDGTGELFF. DNA of the CDR3: TGCGCCAGCAGCCCACAGGGGGACGGTACCGGGGAGCTGTTTTTT. Full variable domain (outside the CDR3, taken from reference TRBV5-1 and TRBJ2-2): KAGVTQTPRYLIKTRGQQVTLSCSPISGHRSVSWYQQTPGQGLQFLFEYFSETQRNKGNFPGRFSGRQFSNSRSEMNVSTLELGDSALYLCASSPQGDGTGELFFGEGSRLTVL.

J is TRBJ2-7 and V is TRBV5-1; 9 bases align to TRBD1. Per the germline V gene, CDR1 is SGHRS and CDR2 is YFSETQ. The CDR3 length is 14 residues. The V gene end was trimmed by 4 bases and the J gene end by 5 bases; junction bases not matched to a gene: 7. The CDR3 reads CASSTGQGNHEQYF. The DNA of the CDR3 is TGCGCCAGCAGCACCGGACAGGGGAACCACGAGCAGTACTTC.

Many counts were recorded for this clonotype. J is TRBJ2-1 and V is TRBV12-3 or TRBV12-4; D unresolved. The CDR3 is 12 residues long. V shed 2 bases and J shed 6 bases, with 5 bases lying between them. The CDR3 here is CASSLFPNEQFF. The CDR3 nucleotides are TGTGCCAGCAGTTTATTTCCCAATGAGCAGTTCTTC.

The chain combines TRBV12-3 or TRBV12-4 with TRBJ2-1, with D possibly being TRBD2 (6 bases). This CDR3 is built from 13 residues. Trimming stripped 5 bases from V and 10 bases from J, with 15 bases between. DNA of the CDR3: TGTGCCAGCAGTGATAGCGGCTGGGGGGAGCAGTTCTTC. This codes for CASSDSGWGEQFF.

The chain combines TRBV25-1 with TRBJ2-1, with 7 bases aligning to TRBD1. J was trimmed by 7 bases and V by 3 bases; bases with no gene match: 9. The CDR3 totals 15 residues. The germline V gene has CDR1 MGHDK and CDR2 SYGVNS. CDR3 nucleotides: TGTGCCAGCAGTGAGGGGGTGACAGGGTATAATGAGCAGTTCTTC. Its translation is CASSEGVTGYNEQFF.

V usage is TRBV28 and J usage is TRBJ2-5; D tentatively reads TRBD1 or TRBD2 (5 bases each). V dropped 6 bases and J dropped 4 bases, with 12 bases sitting between them. The germline CDR1 and CDR2 sequences are MDHEN and SYDVKM. This CDR3 has 13 amino acids. CDR3 DNA sequence: TGTGCCAGCAGGGGACCGTACCTAGAGACCCAGTACTTC. Translated, it gives CASRGPYLETQYF.

The rearrangement joins TRBV7-9 to TRBJ2-1; TRBD2 agrees at 9 bases. CDR3 length: 17 amino acids. V shed 2 bases, J shed 2 bases, and the junction held 7 bases outside the gene matches. CDR1 is SEHNR, CDR2 FQNEAQ, per germline (reference sequence). The CDR3 protein is CASSLTLIAGAYNEQFF. The CDR3 nucleotides read TGTGCCAGCAGCTTAACCCTCATAGCGGGGGCCTACAATGAGCAGTTCTTC.

This clonotype was counted a few times. The V gene is TRBV20-1, the J gene TRBJ2-7; a weak D match, TRBD1 (5 bases). Deletions cut 1 base from V and 6 bases from J, with 10 bases between. CDR1 and CDR2 from the germline V gene are DFQATT and SNEGSKA (reference sequence). The length of the CDR3 is 12 residues. This chain's CDR3 is CSARGPQAEQYF. In DNA form, the CDR3 reads TGCAGTGCTAGAGGACCACAGGCCGAGCAGTACTTC.

V and J are TRBV13 and TRBJ2-3; D gene ambiguous. The germline V gene has CDR1 PRHDT and CDR2 FYEKMQ (reference sequence). The CDR3 length is 16 residues. V lost 5 bases to trimming and J lost 4 bases, with 19 bases between them. DNA of the CDR3: TGTGCCAGCAGCAAACCTAGTGGGCCCCCCCCAGATACGCAGTATTTT. Its translation: CASSKPSGPPPDTQYF.

V usage is TRBV29-1 and J usage is TRBJ2-7; maybe TRBD2 (5 bases). This CDR3 is 11 amino acids long. Trimming left V 6 bases short and J 3 bases short, with 9 bases between. Germline assignment: CDR1 SQVTM and CDR2 ANQGSEA. The chain's CDR3 is CSVPGLYEQYF. In DNA form, the CDR3 reads TGCAGCGTACCCGGACTCTACGAGCAGTACTTC.

In this sample, this clonotype turned up a few times. This chain connects TRBV12-3 or TRBV12-4 to TRBJ2-1; no definite D call. This CDR3 has 13 amino acids. V shed 3 bases and J shed 6 bases, with 9 bases lying between them. CDR3 region: CASSFGSANEQFF. In DNA, the CDR3 is TGTGCCAGCAGTTTCGGGTCTGCCAATGAGCAGTTCTTC.

V gene TRBV15 combines with J gene TRBJ2-5; 9 positions agree with TRBD1. Germline CDR1 reads LNHNV; CDR2 reads YYDKDF (reference sequence). The CDR3 sequence is 15 residues long. Trimming took 7 bases from V and 5 from J; bases not matched to a gene: 11. CDR3 DNA: TGTGCCACCACCGACGGGACAGGGATCCTGGAGACCCAGTACTTC. Residues: CATTDGTGILETQYF.

A single count supports this clonotype. This chain links TRBV20-1 with TRBJ2-7, with 9 bases identical to TRBD1. The germline CDR1 and CDR2 sequences are DFQATT and SNEGSKA (reference sequence). J gave up 7 bases and V 6 bases, and 13 bases lay outside the gene matches. CDR3 length equals 14 residues. The DNA for the CDR3 is TGCAGTGCCAATGGACAGGGGAAATCGAGGGAGCAGTACTTC. Protein: CSANGQGKSREQYF.

At least ten counts were recorded for this clonotype. The gene calls are TRBV21-1 and TRBJ2-7; the table's D call TRBD2 went unverified against the DNA. TRBV21-1 is flagged as a pseudogene. CDR3 size: 15 residues. CDR3 residues: CASAPSGVRPYEQYF. CDR3 coding DNA: TGTGCCAGCGCCCCTAGTGGGGTGCGCCCCTACGAGCAGTACTTC.

The J gene is TRBJ2-3, the V gene TRBV15, with 11 bases lining up with TRBD1. The V and J ends lost 4 bases and 4 bases, in that order; junction bases with no gene match: 10. Per the germline V gene, CDR1 is LNHNV and CDR2 is YYDKDF (reference sequence). The CDR3 runs to 17 residues. The CDR3 DNA is TGTGCCACCAGCACCCGGACAGGGGGCTTTATTGCAGATACGCAGTATTTT. This translates into CATSTRTGGFIADTQYF.

This clonotype was seen a handful of times. The V call is TRBV10-2, the J call TRBJ1-4; unclear D gene. The ends were cut back, 6 bases at V and 6 bases at J, with 14 bases in the middle. The CDR3 contains 14 residues. Germline V gives CDR1 WSHSY, CDR2 SAAADI. This CDR3 is CASRIGGRDEKLFF. The CDR3 DNA follows: TGCGCCAGCAGGATCGGAGGTCGGGATGAAAAACTGTTTTTT.

The V gene is TRBV5-6, the J gene TRBJ1-1; D is uncertain. Germline loops: CDR1 SGHDT, CDR2 YYEEEE. This CDR3 contains 15 residues. V was clipped by 1 base and J by 3 bases, with 13 bases between them. CDR3 region: CASSLTTLRDTEAFF. CDR3 DNA: TGTGCCAGCAGCTTGACCACACTACGGGACACTGAAGCTTTCTTT. The variable domain in full, with the rest retrieved from reference TRBV5-6 and TRBJ1-1, is DAGVTQSPTHLIKTRGQQVTLRCSPKSGHDTVSWYQQALGQGPQFIFQYYEEEERQRGNFPDRFSGHQFPNYSSELNVNALLLGDSALYLCASSLTTLRDTEAFFGQGTRLTVV.

This clonotype showed up just a few times. The V call is TRBV5-1, the J call TRBJ2-5; D tentatively reads TRBD1 or TRBD2 (6 bases each). The germline V gene has CDR1 SGHRS and CDR2 YFSETQ. This CDR3 comprises 13 residues. V lost 3 bases and J lost 5, with 11 bases in between. The CDR3 DNA reads as TGCGCCAGCAGCTCCAGGAGGGGGGAGACCCAGTACTTC. Amino acids: CASSSRRGETQYF.

This chain links TRBV12-3 or TRBV12-4 with TRBJ2-7; 9 nucleotides agree with TRBD1. This CDR3 comprises 14 residues. V lost 6 bases and J lost 6; bases outside the gene matches: 9. Here the CDR3 reads CASRAGTGLREQYF. As DNA, the CDR3 is TGTGCCAGCAGAGCCGGGACAGGGCTTCGCGAGCAGTACTTC.